This T cell receptor beta chain was identified during a study of long-term antiretroviral therapy in people with HIV. This clone has just one count. With survey level as its setting, the immunoSEQ assay was v3.0. Measured with immunoSEQ multiplex PCR; TCRdb has only the in-frame clones, and not every one. The data contain about 38,000 clones, 80% to 85% of them seen just once; the ten biggest clones take up roughly 4.9%. The ends lost 7 bases at V and 10 bases at J; junction bases unmatched: 9. This CDR3 contains 13 residues. CDR1 is GTSNPN, CDR2 SVGIG, per germline (reference sequence). This specimen was unsorted PBMCs, taken 1.5 years after starting antiretroviral therapy. The rearrangement links TRBV30 to TRBJ1-6, with 8 bases fitting TRBD1. This clonotype originated in a man aged 18-30 years with HIV. This CDR3 reads CAFNQGAGSPLHF. CDR3 nucleotide sequence: TGTGCCTTCAACCAGGGGGCCGGGTCACCCCTCCACTTT.